This T cell receptor (beta chain) was documented in a study of identical twins. Study-level findings and limits: Abundant beta clonotypes from cord blood had fewer insertions, unlike memory repertoires, which showed none.

Healthy Caucasian individuals made up all the donors. This clonotype has more than one count but fewer than ten. What it binds is unknown. One entry per CDR3 protein results from TCRdb running MiXCR on the 5' RACE reads. The top ten hold 1.5% to 2% of the sample, which has approximately 600,000 distinct CDR3 sequences, about 7.6% seen once. This CDR3 region has 18 residues. V dropped 4 bases and J dropped 0 bases, with 20 bases sitting between them. CDR1 is SGDLS and CDR2 is YYNGEE in the germline V gene. These same data were also listed under a study on yellow fever vaccine responses in identical twins. That paper notes: Reported findings indicate that twins' vaccine T cell responses seemed partially convergent, partially personalized.

The V gene is TRBV9, the J gene TRBJ2-4; D uncertain. The TCR sequence derives from a woman aged 18-30 years in good health. Sequencing was performed on PBMCs. The CDR3 region has the DNA TGTGCCAGCAGCTCCAACGCCTTGGGTGAAGTAGCCAAAAACATTCAGTACTTC. Its translation is CASSSNALGEVAKNIQYF.